This TCR beta chain was identified during a study of cytomegalovirus exposure and HLA in healthy donors. Study-wide points: What was likely a sequencing artifact was a cluster of highly shared sequence variants. In a later analysis, donors in an Asian-associated ancestry cluster reportedly had fewer N-insertions in productive TCRs than the cohort mean.

The PCR made use of 60 Vbeta and 13 Jbeta primers. The assay was immunoSEQ multiplex PCR, and TCRdb's table has in-frame clones only and misses some. The sample holds approximately 160,000 clones, 70% to 75% seen once. Germline trimming cut 3 bases from V and 2 bases from J; bases unmatched to any gene: 6. CDR1 and CDR2 from the germline V gene are SGHTS and YDEGEE. The CDR3 totals 18 residues. As to this clone: What it recognizes is unknown.

This chain uses TRBV5-8 with TRBJ2-1; 15 bases align to TRBD2. The sample comprised PBMCs. The TCR comes from a man between 18 and 29 years old in good health and CMV-seropositive. CDR3 nucleotides: TGTGCCAGCAGCTCCGGACTAGCGGGAGGGCCACCCTACAATGAGCAGTTCTTC. Its protein is CASSSGLAGGPPYNEQFF. Filled out from reference TRBV5-8 and TRBJ2-1, the complete variable domain reads EAGVTQSPTHLIKTRGQQATLRCSPISGHTSVYWYQQALGLGLQFLLWYDEGEERNRGNFPPRFSGRQFPNYSSELNVNALELEDSALYLCASSSGLAGGPPYNEQFFGPGTRLTVL.